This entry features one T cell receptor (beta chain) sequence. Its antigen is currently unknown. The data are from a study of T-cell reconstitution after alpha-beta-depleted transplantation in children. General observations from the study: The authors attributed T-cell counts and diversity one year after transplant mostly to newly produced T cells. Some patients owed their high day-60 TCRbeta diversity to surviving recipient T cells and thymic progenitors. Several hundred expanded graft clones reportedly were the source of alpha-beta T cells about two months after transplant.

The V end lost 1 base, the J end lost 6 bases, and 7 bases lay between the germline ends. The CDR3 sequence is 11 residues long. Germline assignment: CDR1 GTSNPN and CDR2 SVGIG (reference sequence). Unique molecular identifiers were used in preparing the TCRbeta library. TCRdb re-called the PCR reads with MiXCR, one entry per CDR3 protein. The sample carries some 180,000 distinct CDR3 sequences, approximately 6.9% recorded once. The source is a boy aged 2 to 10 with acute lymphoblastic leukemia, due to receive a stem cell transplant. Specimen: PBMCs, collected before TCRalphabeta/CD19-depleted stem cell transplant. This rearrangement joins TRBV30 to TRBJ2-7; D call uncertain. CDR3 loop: CAWSGPLEQYF. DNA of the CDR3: TGTGCCTGGAGTGGTCCGCTCGAGCAGTACTTC.